The 17 T cell receptor beta chains reported below all come from one sample, sequenced in a study of HIV-infected children after antiretroviral therapy interruption. Unique molecular identifiers were included in an RNA-based 3' RACE TCR library. Using its own MiXCR run on the 3' RACE reads, TCRdb lists one record per CDR3 protein. In the table there are some 90,000 distinct CDR3 sequences, about 7% of which are singletons. The sample's treatment: PENTA 11 planned treatment interruption arm or continuous ART arm. Sequencing used CD45RA+ CD4+ T cells from PBMCs, pooled from several time points, obtained from a donor given antiretroviral therapy, either interrupted or continuous. Noted subset: naive CD4+ CD45RA+ CD45RO- T cells. Source of these receptors: a pool of human donors with HIV.

This clonotype came up many times. The genes are TRBV18 and TRBJ2-7; TRBD1 matches at 7 bases. The germline CDR1 and CDR2 sequences are KGHSH and LQKENI. The junction had 11 bases not matched to a gene; V was cut back by 6 bases and J by 6 bases. The CDR3 spans 14 residues. The CDR3 here is CASSLGQVAGEQYF. CDR3 nucleotide sequence: TGTGCCAGCTCCCTCGGACAGGTGGCAGGCGAGCAGTACTTC.

This clonotype was counted many times. CDR3 sequence: CASSLSLGQGDEKLFF. The CDR3 DNA reads as TGTGCCAGCAGCTTGTCGTTGGGCCAAGGGGATGAAAAACTGTTTTTT. The chain has TRBV5-5 and TRBJ1-4; possible D gene TRBD1, 5 bases. The CDR3 contains 16 residues. CDR1 is SGHKS, CDR2 YYEKEE, per germline (reference sequence). V was shortened by 1 base and J by 6 bases, with 16 bases between the two germline ends.

This clonotype was detected only a few times. The chain couples TRBV14 to TRBJ1-6, with D perhaps TRBD1 (5 bases). The V and J ends lost 4 bases and 6 bases respectively, with 13 bases between them. This CDR3 region has 15 residues. Germline CDR1 and CDR2: SGHDN and FVKESK. The CDR3 loop reads CASSPARGSNSPLHF. CDR3 nucleotide sequence: TGTGCCAGCAGCCCGGCACGGGGGAGTAATTCACCCCTCCACTTT.

V usage is TRBV6-9 and J usage is TRBJ2-1; D may be TRBD1 (5 bases). This CDR3 is built from 16 residues. The germline gives CDR1 MNHGY, CDR2 SVAAGI. The V end was cut by 2 bases, the J end by 0 bases, with 11 bases between. The CDR3 sequence: CASSYLGRSSYNEQFF. Here the CDR3 DNA reads TGTGCCAGCAGTTATCTGGGGCGGAGCTCCTACAATGAGCAGTTCTTC.

This clonotype has a count of ten or more. The chain carries TRBV24-1 and TRBJ2-2; no definite D call. The CDR3 extends over 14 amino acids. Germline CDR1 reads KGHDR; CDR2 reads SFDVKD. V was trimmed by 7 bases and J by 6 bases, leaving 14 bases between them. The chain's CDR3 is CATSRGGVAGELFF. CDR3 coding DNA: TGTGCCACCAGCCGCGGTGGAGTAGCCGGGGAGCTGTTTTTT.

This clonotype has ten or more counts. The chain has TRBV7-6 and TRBJ1-2; TRBD1 aligns across 8 bases. The CDR3 extends over 17 amino acids. The germline gives CDR1 SGHVS, CDR2 FNYEAQ. With V trimmed by 3 bases and J by 2 bases, 11 bases remained unmatched. CDR3 bases: TGTGCCAGCAGCTTGCCCTCCCGCGGACAGGGAAACTATGGCTACACCTTC. Amino acid sequence: CASSLPSRGQGNYGYTF.

This clonotype has ten or more counts. The chain combines TRBV19 with TRBJ1-2; D not resolved. The CDR3 covers 13 residues. Trimming took off 3 bases at V and 9 bases at J, with 14 bases between the two ends. Looked up from germline, CDR1 is LNHDA and CDR2 is SQIVND (reference sequence). DNA for the CDR3: TGTGCCAGTAGTATGGGTCCTCGCAGACGCTACACCTTC. Encoded protein: CASSMGPRRRYTF. The full variable domain, in which reference TRBV19 and TRBJ1-2 provide the parts outside the CDR3, is DGGITQSPKYLFRKEGQNVTLSCEQNLNHDAMYWYRQDPGQGLRLIYYSQIVNDFQKGDIAEGYSVSREKKESFPLTVTSAQKNPTAFYLCASSMGPRRRYTFGSGTRLTVV.

This clonotype showed up many times. V is TRBV23-1 and J is TRBJ1-5; D unresolved. TRBV23-1 carries the ORF label, with uncertain function. The CDR3 consists of 14 residues. V was shortened by 0 bases and J by 7 bases, with 10 bases between the two germline ends. CDR3 nucleotides: TGCGCCAGCAGTCAATCGACGGCCTGCCAGCCCCAGCATTTT. Protein product: CASSQSTACQPQHF.

Many counts were recorded for this clonotype. The V gene is TRBV9, the J gene TRBJ2-3; D is uncertain. With 3 bases removed from V and 7 bases from J, the gap between germline ends came to 15 bases. This CDR3 is 14 amino acids long. In germline, CDR1 is SGDLS, CDR2 YYNGEE. In DNA, the CDR3 is TGTGCCAGCAGCGCGCCACGCTCCATAAATACGCAGTATTTT. This codes for CASSAPRSINTQYF.

This clonotype was detected ten times or more. The rearrangement links TRBV29-1 to TRBJ2-2; no reliable D call. The CDR3 covers 13 residues. Trimming removed 0 bases at V and 6 bases at J, with 8 bases between. In germline, CDR1 is SQVTM, CDR2 ANQGSEA. CDR3 DNA sequence: TGCAGCGTTGAAGAAGTAGCTTCCGGGGAGCTGTTTTTT. Its protein product is CSVEEVASGELFF.

Turning to this clonotype: With a much larger clone just one base away, this may be a read error. The chain joins TRBV5-1 to TRBJ1-3; TRBD1 matches 7 bases. The CDR3 length is 14 residues. The germline V gene encodes CDR1 SGHRS and CDR2 YFSETQ. CDR3 region: CVSSPWDSGNTIYF. CDR3 DNA: TGCGTCAGCAGCCCATGGGACAGTGGAAACACCATATATTTT.

V and J are TRBV11-2 and TRBJ2-1; the match to TRBD2 covers 8 bases. V was clipped by 1 base and J by 6 bases; unmatched bases: 8. CDR1 and CDR2 from the germline V gene are SGHAT and FQNNGV. This CDR3 contains 16 residues. CDR3 protein: CASSLVIGRASNEQFF. CDR3 DNA: TGTGCCAGCAGCTTAGTTATCGGGAGGGCCAGCAATGAGCAGTTCTTC.

This clonotype was detected only a few times. V usage is TRBV5-1 and J usage is TRBJ2-7; TRBD1 matches at 7 bases. The CDR3 spans 13 residues. Trimming at V came to 4 bases and at J to 5 bases, leaving 6 bases not matched to a gene. In germline, CDR1 is SGHRS, CDR2 YFSETQ. CDR3 sequence: CASSIEQGNEQYF. The CDR3 bases are TGCGCCAGCAGCATCGAACAGGGGAACGAGCAGTACTTC.

Many counts were recorded for this clonotype. The chain carries TRBV12-3 or TRBV12-4 and TRBJ2-2, with 9 bases aligning to TRBD1. The CDR3 consists of 15 residues. J gave up 2 bases and V 6 bases, and 4 bases lay outside the gene matches. The CDR3 region has the DNA TGTGCCAGCAGCGGGACAGGGCGCAACACCGGGGAGCTGTTTTTT. It specifies CASSGTGRNTGELFF.

Written as DNA, the CDR3 is TGTGCCAGCAGCTTAACGAGGGACAGGGGGATCACCGGGGAGCTGTTTTTT. This codes for CASSLTRDRGITGELFF. This sequence joins TRBV7-3 and TRBJ2-2; 11 nucleotides match TRBD1. Germline assignment: CDR1 SGHTA and CDR2 FQGTGA. Unmatched junction bases numbered 4, after V lost 0 bases and J lost 4 bases. This CDR3 has 17 residues.

This clonotype appeared many times. This rearrangement joins TRBV7-2 to TRBJ2-3; the D is unclear. The V end was cut by 2 bases, the J end by 6 bases, with 6 bases between. Germline CDR1 and CDR2: SGHTA and FQGNSA. CDR3 size: 12 residues. CDR3 protein: CASSLIVDTQYF. CDR3 sequence (DNA): TGTGCCAGCAGCTTAATAGTGGATACGCAGTATTTT. The variable domain in full, completed from reference TRBV7-2 and TRBJ2-3, reads GAGVSQSPSNKVTEKGKDVELRCDPISGHTALYWYRQSLGQGLEFLIYFQGNSAPDKSGLPSDRFSAERTGGSVSTLTIQRTQQEDSAVYLCASSLIVDTQYFGPGTRLTVL.

The chain employs TRBV30 and TRBJ2-7; weak D call: TRBD1 (6 bases). The CDR3 sequence is 14 residues long. In germline, CDR1 is GTSNPN, CDR2 SVGIG (reference sequence). Trimming cost V 5 bases and J 0 bases, with 14 bases left between them. The CDR3 DNA reads as TGTGCCTGGGGACAGAGCCCTCTCTCCTACGAGCAGTACTTC. The encoded protein is CAWGQSPLSYEQYF.